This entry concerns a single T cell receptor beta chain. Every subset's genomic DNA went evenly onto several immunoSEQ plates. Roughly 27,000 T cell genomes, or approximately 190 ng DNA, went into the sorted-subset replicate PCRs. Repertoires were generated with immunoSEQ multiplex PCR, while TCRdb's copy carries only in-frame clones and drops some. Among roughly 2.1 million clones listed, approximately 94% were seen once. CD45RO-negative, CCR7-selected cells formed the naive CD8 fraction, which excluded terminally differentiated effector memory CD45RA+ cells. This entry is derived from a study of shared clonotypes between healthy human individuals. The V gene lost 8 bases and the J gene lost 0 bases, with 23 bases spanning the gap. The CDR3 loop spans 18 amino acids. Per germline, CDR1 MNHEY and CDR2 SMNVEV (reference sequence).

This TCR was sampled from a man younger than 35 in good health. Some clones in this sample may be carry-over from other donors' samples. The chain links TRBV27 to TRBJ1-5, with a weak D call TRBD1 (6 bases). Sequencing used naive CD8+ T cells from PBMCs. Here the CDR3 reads CASVPKGGAGYSNQPQHF. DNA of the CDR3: TGTGCCAGCGTCCCCAAGGGGGGGGCCGGGTATAGCAATCAGCCCCAGCATTTT.